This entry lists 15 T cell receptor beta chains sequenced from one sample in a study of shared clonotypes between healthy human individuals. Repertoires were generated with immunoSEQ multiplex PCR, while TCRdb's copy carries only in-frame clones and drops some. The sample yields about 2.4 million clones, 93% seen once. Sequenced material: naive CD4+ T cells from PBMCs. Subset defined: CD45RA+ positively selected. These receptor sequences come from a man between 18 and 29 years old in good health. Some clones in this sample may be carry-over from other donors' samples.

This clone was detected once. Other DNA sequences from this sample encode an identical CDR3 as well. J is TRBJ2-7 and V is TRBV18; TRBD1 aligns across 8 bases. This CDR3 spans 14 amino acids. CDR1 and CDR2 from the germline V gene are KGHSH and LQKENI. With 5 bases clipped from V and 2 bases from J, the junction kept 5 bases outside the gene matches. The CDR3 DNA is TGTGCCAGCTCAGGGGACAGGCGAGCCTACGAGCAGTACTTC. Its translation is CASSGDRRAYEQYF.

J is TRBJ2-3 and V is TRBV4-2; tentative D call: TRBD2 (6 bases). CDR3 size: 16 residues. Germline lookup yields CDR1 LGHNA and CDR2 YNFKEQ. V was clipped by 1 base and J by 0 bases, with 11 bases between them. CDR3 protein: CASSQGTLASTDTQYF. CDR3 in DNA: TGTGCCAGCAGCCAAGGGACACTAGCTAGCACAGATACGCAGTATTTT.

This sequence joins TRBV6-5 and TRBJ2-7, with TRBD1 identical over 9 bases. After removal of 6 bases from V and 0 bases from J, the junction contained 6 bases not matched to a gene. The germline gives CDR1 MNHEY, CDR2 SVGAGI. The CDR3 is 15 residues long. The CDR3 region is CASRKGQGDSYEQYF. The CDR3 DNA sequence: TGTGCCAGCAGGAAGGGACAGGGAGACTCCTACGAGCAGTACTTC.

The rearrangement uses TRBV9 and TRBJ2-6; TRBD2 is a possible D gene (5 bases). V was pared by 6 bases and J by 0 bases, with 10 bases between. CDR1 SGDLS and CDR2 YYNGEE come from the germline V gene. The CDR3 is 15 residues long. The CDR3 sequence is CASTGLTSGANVLTF. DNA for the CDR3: TGTGCCAGCACCGGACTTACCTCTGGGGCCAACGTCCTGACTTTC.

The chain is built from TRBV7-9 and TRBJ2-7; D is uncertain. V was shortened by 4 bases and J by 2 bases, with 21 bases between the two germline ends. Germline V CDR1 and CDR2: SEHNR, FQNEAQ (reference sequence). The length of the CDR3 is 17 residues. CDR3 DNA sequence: TGTGCCAGCAGCTCCGAGAATGGGCGCTACAGTCCCTACGAGCAGTACTTC. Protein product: CASSSENGRYSPYEQYF.

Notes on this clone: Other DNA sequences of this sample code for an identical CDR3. The CDR3 sequence: CASSVDPGTSTDTQYF. CDR3 nucleotides: TGTGCCAGCAGCGTAGACCCGGGTACTAGCACAGATACGCAGTATTTT. The V and J genes are TRBV9 and TRBJ2-3, with D unclear. Germline CDR1 and CDR2: SGDLS and YYNGEE. This CDR3 contains 16 residues. Trimming removed 0 bases at V and 0 bases at J, with 11 bases between. Together with reference TRBV9 and TRBJ2-3, the CDR3 gives the full variable domain: DSGVTQTPKHLITATGQRVTLRCSPRSGDLSVYWYQQSLDQGLQFLIQYYNGEERAKGNILERFSAQQFPDLHSELNLSSLELGDSALYFCASSVDPGTSTDTQYFGPGTRLTVL.

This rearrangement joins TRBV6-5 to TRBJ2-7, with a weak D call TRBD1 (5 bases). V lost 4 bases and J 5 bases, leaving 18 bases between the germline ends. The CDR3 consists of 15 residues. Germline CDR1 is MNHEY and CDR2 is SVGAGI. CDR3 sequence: CASSSLAPHRHEQYF. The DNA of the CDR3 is TGTGCCAGCAGTTCCCTCGCCCCCCACAGGCACGAGCAGTACTTC.

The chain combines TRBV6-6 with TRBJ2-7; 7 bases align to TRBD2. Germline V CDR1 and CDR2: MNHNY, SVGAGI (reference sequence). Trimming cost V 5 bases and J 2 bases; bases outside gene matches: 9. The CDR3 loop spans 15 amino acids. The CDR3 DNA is TGTGCCAGCAGTCAAGGACCTAGCGGCGCCTACGAGCAGTACTTC. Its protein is CASSQGPSGAYEQYF.

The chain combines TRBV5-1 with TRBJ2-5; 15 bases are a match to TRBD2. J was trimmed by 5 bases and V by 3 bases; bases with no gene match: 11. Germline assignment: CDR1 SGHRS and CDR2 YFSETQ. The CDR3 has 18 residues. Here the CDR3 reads CASSSGLAGGLRKETQYF. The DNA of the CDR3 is TGCGCCAGCAGCTCGGGACTAGCGGGAGGCCTTAGAAAGGAGACCCAGTACTTC.

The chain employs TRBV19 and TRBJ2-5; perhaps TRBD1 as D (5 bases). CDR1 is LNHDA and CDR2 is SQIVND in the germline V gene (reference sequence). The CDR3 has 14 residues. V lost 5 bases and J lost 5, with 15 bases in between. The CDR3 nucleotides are TGTGCCAGTAGTGGAAGACAGTCCTGGGAGACCCAGTACTTC. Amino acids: CASSGRQSWETQYF. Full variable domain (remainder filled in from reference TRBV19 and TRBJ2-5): DGGITQSPKYLFRKEGQNVTLSCEQNLNHDAMYWYRQDPGQGLRLIYYSQIVNDFQKGDIAEGYSVSREKKESFPLTVTSAQKNPTAFYLCASSGRQSWETQYFGPGTRLLVL.

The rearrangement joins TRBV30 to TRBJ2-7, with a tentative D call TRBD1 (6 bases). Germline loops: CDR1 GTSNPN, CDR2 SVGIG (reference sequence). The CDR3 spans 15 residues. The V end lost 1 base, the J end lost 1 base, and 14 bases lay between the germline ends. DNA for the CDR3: TGTGCCTGGAGTGCTCCGGGACAACTTTCCTACGAGCAGTACTTC. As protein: CAWSAPGQLSYEQYF. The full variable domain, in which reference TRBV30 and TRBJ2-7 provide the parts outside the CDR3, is SQTIHQWPATLVQPVGSPLSLECTVEGTSNPNLYWYRQAAGRGLQLLFYSVGIGQISSEVPQNLSASRPQDRQFILSSKKLLLSDSGFYLCAWSAPGQLSYEQYFGPGTRLTVT.

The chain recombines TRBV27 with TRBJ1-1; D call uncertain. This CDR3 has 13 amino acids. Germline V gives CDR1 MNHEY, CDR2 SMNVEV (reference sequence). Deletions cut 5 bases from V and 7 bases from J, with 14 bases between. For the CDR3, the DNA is TGTGCCAGCAGTAGACATGACAAGGGTGAAGCTTTCTTT. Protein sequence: CASSRHDKGEAFF.

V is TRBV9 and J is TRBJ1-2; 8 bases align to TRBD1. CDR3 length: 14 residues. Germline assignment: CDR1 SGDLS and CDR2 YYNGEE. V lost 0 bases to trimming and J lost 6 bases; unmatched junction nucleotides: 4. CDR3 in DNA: TGTGCCAGCAGCGTAGGACAGGGGCCCCATGGCTACACCTTC. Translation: CASSVGQGPHGYTF.

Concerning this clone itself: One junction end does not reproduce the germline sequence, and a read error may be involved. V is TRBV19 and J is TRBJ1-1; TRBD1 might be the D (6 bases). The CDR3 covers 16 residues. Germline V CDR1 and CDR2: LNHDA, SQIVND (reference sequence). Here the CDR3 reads CASSFHRGQLNAEAFF. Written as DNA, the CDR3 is TGTGCCAGTAGTTTTCACCGTGGACAGCTGAACGCTGAAGCTTTCTTT.

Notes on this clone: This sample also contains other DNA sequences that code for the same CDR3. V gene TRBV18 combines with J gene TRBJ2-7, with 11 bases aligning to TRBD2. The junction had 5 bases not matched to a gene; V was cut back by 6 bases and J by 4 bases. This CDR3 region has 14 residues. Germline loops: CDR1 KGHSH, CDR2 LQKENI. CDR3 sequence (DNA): TGTGCCAGCTCCCCGGGACTAGCGGATTACGAGCAGTACTTC. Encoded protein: CASSPGLADYEQYF.